This T cell receptor beta chain was documented in a study of post-analysis software for immune sequencing data. CDR3 length equals 14 residues. The germline V gene encodes CDR1 SQVTM and CDR2 ANQGSEA. Study-level results: Five TRBV segments were significantly more frequent in patients than in controls. TRBV5-6, TRBV5-1 and TRBV20-1 were among these segments. Under F measure analysis, samples from one preparation batch co-clustered strongly.

Unique molecular identifiers were present in the TCR beta cDNA libraries. From the PCR reads, TCRdb called clonotypes with MiXCR, one entry per CDR3 protein. The table lists about 680,000 distinct CDR3 sequences, around 64% of them singletons, with 11% in the top ten. In its sample, this clonotype was seen a few times. What it binds is not known. Sequencing was performed on blood. This sequence was found in a girl aged 2 to 9 with multiple sclerosis. The chain uses TRBV29-1 and TRBJ2-7, with D possibly being TRBD1 (5 bases). The DNA end lines up better with TRBJ2-5; the J call may be wrong. CDR3 in amino acids: CSVDSPLQGETQYF. The CDR3 DNA sequence: TGCAGCGTCGACTCACCTCTCCAGGGAGAGACCCAGTACTTC.